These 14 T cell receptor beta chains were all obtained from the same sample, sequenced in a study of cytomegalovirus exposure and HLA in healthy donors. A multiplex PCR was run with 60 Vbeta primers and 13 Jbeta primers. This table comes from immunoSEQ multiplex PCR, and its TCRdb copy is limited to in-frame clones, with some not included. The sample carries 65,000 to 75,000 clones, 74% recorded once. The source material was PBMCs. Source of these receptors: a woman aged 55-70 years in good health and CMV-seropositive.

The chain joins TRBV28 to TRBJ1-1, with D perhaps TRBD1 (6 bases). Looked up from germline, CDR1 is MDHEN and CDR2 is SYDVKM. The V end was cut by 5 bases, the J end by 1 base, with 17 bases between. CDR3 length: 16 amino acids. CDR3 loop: CASSPGGGAGNTEAFF. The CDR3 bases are TGTGCCAGCAGTCCCGGAGGGGGGGCGGGGAACACTGAAGCTTTCTTT.

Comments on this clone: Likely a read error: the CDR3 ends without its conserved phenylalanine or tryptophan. The CDR3 DNA sequence: TGTGCCAGCGGACAGGGCATAACAGATACGCAGTATGTT. This translates into CASGQGITDTQYV. The chain carries TRBV7-3 and TRBJ2-3; 8 positions agree with TRBD1. After removal of 8 bases from V and 3 bases from J, the junction contained 4 bases not matched to a gene. The length of the CDR3 is 13 residues. Germline lookup yields CDR1 SGHTA and CDR2 FQGTGA.

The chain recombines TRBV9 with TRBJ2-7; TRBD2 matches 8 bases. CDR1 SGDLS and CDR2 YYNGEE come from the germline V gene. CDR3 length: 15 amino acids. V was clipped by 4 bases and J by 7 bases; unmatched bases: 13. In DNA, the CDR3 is TGTGCCAGCAGCACCACGGGACTACCGGGGGGGGAGCAGTACTTC. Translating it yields CASSTTGLPGGEQYF.

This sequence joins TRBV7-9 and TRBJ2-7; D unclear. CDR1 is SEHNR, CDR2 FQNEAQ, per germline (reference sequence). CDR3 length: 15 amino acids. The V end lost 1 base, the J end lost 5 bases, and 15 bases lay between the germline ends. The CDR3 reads CASSLVGRPDHEQYF. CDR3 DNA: TGTGCCAGCAGCTTAGTGGGCAGGCCCGACCACGAGCAGTACTTC.

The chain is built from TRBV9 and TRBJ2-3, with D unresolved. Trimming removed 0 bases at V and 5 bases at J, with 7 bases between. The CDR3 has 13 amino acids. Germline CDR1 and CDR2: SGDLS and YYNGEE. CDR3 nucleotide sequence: TGTGCCAGCAGCGTAGTTCCACTAGATACGCAGTATTTT. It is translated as CASSVVPLDTQYF.

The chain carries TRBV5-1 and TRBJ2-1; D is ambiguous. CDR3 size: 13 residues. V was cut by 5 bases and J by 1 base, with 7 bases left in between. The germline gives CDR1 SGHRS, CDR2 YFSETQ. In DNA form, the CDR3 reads TGCGCCAGCAGGGAGACTTCCTACAATGAGCAGTTCTTC. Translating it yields CASRETSYNEQFF.

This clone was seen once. DNA for the CDR3: TGTGCCAGCAGTTTAAGGACTGCGGTAGGCGGCTACACCTTC. Residues: CASSLRTAVGGYTF. The rearrangement joins TRBV27 to TRBJ1-2; D ambiguous. V gave up 2 bases and J gave up 8 bases, with 15 bases separating them. There are 14 residues in the CDR3. CDR1 MNHEY and CDR2 SMNVEV come from the germline V gene (reference sequence).

DNA of the CDR3: TGTGCCTGGAGTGTAATCTCGGGGGATCAGCCCCAGCATTTT. Protein: CAWSVISGDQPQHF. This sequence joins TRBV30 and TRBJ1-5; tentatively, D is TRBD1 (5 bases). With 0 bases removed from V and 5 bases from J, the gap between germline ends came to 11 bases. There are 14 residues in the CDR3. Germline V gene data show CDR1 as GTSNPN and CDR2 as SVGIG (reference sequence). Based on the CDR3 plus reference TRBV30 and TRBJ1-5, the full variable domain is SQTIHQWPATLVQPVGSPLSLECTVEGTSNPNLYWYRQAAGRGLQLLFYSVGIGQISSEVPQNLSASRPQDRQFILSSKKLLLSDSGFYLCAWSVISGDQPQHFGDGTRLSIL.

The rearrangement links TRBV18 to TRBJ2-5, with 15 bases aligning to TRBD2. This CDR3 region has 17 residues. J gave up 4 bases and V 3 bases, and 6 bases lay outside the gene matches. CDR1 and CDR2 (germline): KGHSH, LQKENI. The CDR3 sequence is CASSPGLAGGLAETQYF. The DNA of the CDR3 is TGTGCCAGCTCACCCGGACTAGCGGGGGGGCTGGCAGAGACCCAGTACTTC.

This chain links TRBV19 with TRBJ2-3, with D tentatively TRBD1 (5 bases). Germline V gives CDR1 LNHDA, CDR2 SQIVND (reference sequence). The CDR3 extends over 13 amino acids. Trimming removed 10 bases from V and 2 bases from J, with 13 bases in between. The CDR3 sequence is CATSQGLTDTQYF. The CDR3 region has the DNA TGTGCCACGTCGCAGGGTCTCACAGATACGCAGTATTTT.

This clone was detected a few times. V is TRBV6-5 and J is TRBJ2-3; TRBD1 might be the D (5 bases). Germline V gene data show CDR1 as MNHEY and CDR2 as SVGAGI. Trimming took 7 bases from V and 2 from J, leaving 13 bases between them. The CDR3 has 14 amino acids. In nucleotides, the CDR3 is TGTGCCAGCAAGCCAGGGTGGAACACAGATACGCAGTATTTT. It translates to CASKPGWNTDTQYF.

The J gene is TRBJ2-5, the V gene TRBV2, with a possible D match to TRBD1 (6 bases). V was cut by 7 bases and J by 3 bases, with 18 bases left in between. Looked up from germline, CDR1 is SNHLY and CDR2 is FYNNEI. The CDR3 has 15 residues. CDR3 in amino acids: CASTGQNEGKETQYF. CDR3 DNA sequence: TGTGCCAGCACCGGACAGAACGAAGGGAAAGAGACCCAGTACTTC.

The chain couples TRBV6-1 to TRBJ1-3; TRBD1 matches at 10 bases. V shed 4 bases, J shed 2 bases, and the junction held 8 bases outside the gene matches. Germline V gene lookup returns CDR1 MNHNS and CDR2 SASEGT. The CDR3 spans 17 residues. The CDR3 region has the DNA TGTGCCAGCAGTGGAAGTCCCGGGACAGGGGCTGGAAACACCATATATTTT. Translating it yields CASSGSPGTGAGNTIYF.

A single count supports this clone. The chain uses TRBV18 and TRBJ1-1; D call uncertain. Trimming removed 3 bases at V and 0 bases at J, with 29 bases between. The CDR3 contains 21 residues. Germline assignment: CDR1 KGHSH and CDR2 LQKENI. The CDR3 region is CASSPLLVAGGRHSMNTEAFF. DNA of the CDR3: TGTGCCAGCTCACCGCTTCTGGTAGCGGGAGGCCGACATTCTATGAACACTGAAGCTTTCTTT. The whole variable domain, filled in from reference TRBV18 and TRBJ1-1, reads NAGVMQNPRHLVRRRGQEARLRCSPMKGHSHVYWYRQLPEEGLKFMVYLQKENIIDESGMPKERFSAEFPKEGPSILRIQQVVRGDSAAYFCASSPLLVAGGRHSMNTEAFFGQGTRLTVV.